Below are 20 T cell receptor beta chains sequenced from a single sample in a study of CD8 T cells in Susac syndrome. The RNA input was roughly 0.45 to 1 ug, and it was reverse transcribed with random hexamers. TCRdb independently ran MiXCR on the immunoSEQ multiplex PCR reads; one entry per CDR3 protein. The data show roughly 86,000 distinct CDR3 sequences, around 96% seen once. Sequencing input: CD8+ T cells from PBMCs. The origin of the receptors is a human donor with Susac syndrome.

The rearrangement links TRBV15 to TRBJ2-1, with no clear D. The V and J ends lost 0 bases and 8 bases respectively, with 20 bases between them. CDR1 is LNHNV, CDR2 YYDKDF, per germline (reference sequence). The CDR3 has 17 residues. In DNA form, the CDR3 reads TGTGCCACCAGCAGAGATCAATCCGGAAAACGCGTGGATGAGCAGTTCTTC. Protein sequence: CATSRDQSGKRVDEQFF. Based on the CDR3 plus reference TRBV15 and TRBJ2-1, the full variable domain is DAMVIQNPRYQVTQFGKPVTLSCSQTLNHNVMYWYQQKSSQAPKLLFHYYDKDFNNEADTPDNFQSRRPNTSFCFLDIRSPGLGDTAMYLCATSRDQSGKRVDEQFFGPGTRLTVL.

This chain joins TRBV9 and TRBJ1-2; TRBD1 matches at 7 bases. The junction had 7 bases not matched to a gene; V was cut back by 6 bases and J by 2 bases. The CDR3 extends over 14 amino acids. CDR1 and CDR2 (germline): SGDLS, YYNGEE. CDR3 residues: CASNTQGGNYGYTF. Written as DNA, the CDR3 is TGTGCCAGCAACACCCAGGGGGGGAACTATGGCTACACCTTC.

CDR3 nucleotide sequence: TGCAGCGTTGCAGGGGACGACCGAAATCAGCCCCAGCATTTT. It is translated as CSVAGDDRNQPQHF. This chain links TRBV29-1 with TRBJ1-5; TRBD1 is a possible D gene (6 bases). This CDR3 contains 14 residues. Deletions cut 4 bases from V and 4 bases from J, with 14 bases between. From germline, CDR1 is SQVTM and CDR2 ANQGSEA.

The chain uses TRBV23-1 and TRBJ1-2; TRBD1 matches at 9 bases. TRBV23-1 qualifies as an ORF whose function is uncertain. The CDR3 loop spans 17 amino acids. J was trimmed by 0 bases and V by 7 bases; bases with no gene match: 12. Here the CDR3 reads CASKGTGGVIANYGYTF. DNA of the CDR3: TGCGCCAGCAAGGGTACAGGGGGCGTAATAGCTAACTATGGCTACACCTTC.

V gene TRBV5-1 combines with J gene TRBJ2-1; 13 nucleotides match TRBD2. The CDR3 is 17 residues long. Trimming removed 4 bases from V and 3 bases from J; junction bases left unmatched: 7. From germline, CDR1 is SGHRS and CDR2 YFSETQ. The CDR3 here is CASSETGLAGFYNEQFF. In DNA form, the CDR3 reads TGCGCCAGCAGCGAGACGGGACTAGCGGGGTTCTACAATGAGCAGTTCTTC.

This rearrangement joins TRBV30 to TRBJ1-2; possibly TRBD1 for D (5 bases). This CDR3 has 12 amino acids. Germline V gene sequence: CDR1 GTSNPN, CDR2 SVGIG (reference sequence). Trimming left V 4 bases short and J 4 bases short, with 10 bases between. CDR3 sequence: CAWMGRTYGYTF. The CDR3 nucleotides read TGTGCCTGGATGGGACGGACCTATGGCTACACCTTC.

The sample holds one count of this clonotype. The J gene is TRBJ1-3, the V gene TRBV6-1; tentative D call: TRBD1 (6 bases). Germline CDR1 and CDR2: MNHNS and SASEGT. The CDR3 spans 14 residues. The ends were cut back, 0 bases at V and 3 bases at J, with 6 bases in the middle. This chain's CDR3 is CASSEATGGNTIYF. The CDR3 nucleotides are TGTGCCAGCAGTGAAGCGACAGGTGGAAACACCATATATTTT.

This rearrangement joins TRBV20-1 to TRBJ2-7, with D perhaps matching TRBD1 (6 bases). Germline V CDR1 and CDR2: DFQATT, SNEGSKA (reference sequence). This CDR3 has 11 amino acids. V lost 5 bases and J lost 5, with 10 bases in between. The CDR3 spells CSAYRVDEQYF. In DNA, the CDR3 is TGCAGTGCTTACAGGGTAGACGAGCAGTACTTC.

The rearrangement uses TRBV6-5 and TRBJ2-7, with D unresolved. Germline CDR1 reads MNHEY; CDR2 reads SVGAGI. V was shortened by 6 bases and J by 3 bases, with 12 bases between the two germline ends. The length of the CDR3 is 13 residues. Written as DNA, the CDR3 is TGTGCCAGCAGCCTGACCGACGACTACGAGCAGTACTTC. It specifies CASSLTDDYEQYF.

The chain recombines TRBV6-2 or TRBV6-3 with TRBJ1-2; D is perhaps TRBD1 (5 bases). V was pared by 6 bases and J by 8 bases, with 16 bases between. From germline, CDR1 is MNHEY and CDR2 SVGEGT. CDR3 length: 13 amino acids. CDR3 nucleotides: TGTGCCAGCAGCATGGACACGGGGATAGGCTACACCTTC. It yields the protein CASSMDTGIGYTF.

The J gene is TRBJ2-1, the V gene TRBV30; D is possibly TRBD1 (5 bases). The CDR3 length is 11 residues. The germline CDR1 and CDR2 sequences are GTSNPN and SVGIG (reference sequence). V lost 3 bases and J lost 7, with 7 bases in between. CDR3 coding DNA: TGTGCCTGGAGCAGGGAAAATGAGCAGTTCTTC. Its translation is CAWSRENEQFF.

The CDR3 DNA sequence: TGTGCCACCAGCAGGGCCGGGACCCCGGGACAAGAGACCCAGTACTTC. Translating it yields CATSRAGTPGQETQYF. V and J are TRBV15 and TRBJ2-5; perhaps D is TRBD1 or TRBD2 (5 bases each). The germline V gene encodes CDR1 LNHNV and CDR2 YYDKDF (reference sequence). The CDR3 totals 16 residues. Deletions cut 3 bases from V and 2 bases from J, with 16 bases between.

The rearrangement joins TRBV30 to TRBJ1-2; D unresolved. There are 15 residues in the CDR3. V dropped 8 bases and J dropped 0 bases, with 19 bases sitting between them. CDR1 is GTSNPN, CDR2 SVGIG, per germline (reference sequence). CDR3 nucleotide sequence: TGTGCCCAAGGTGTTCAGAAATTTCCTAACTATGGCTACACCTTC. Translation gives CAQGVQKFPNYGYTF.

The chain carries TRBV5-6 and TRBJ1-1, with a possible D match to TRBD1 (5 bases). The ends were cut back, 3 bases at V and 5 bases at J, with 8 bases in the middle. CDR1 is SGHDT, CDR2 YYEEEE, per germline. CDR3 length: 12 amino acids. The CDR3 bases are TGTGCCAGCAGCTGGGGGGGAACTGAAGCTTTCTTT. It is translated as CASSWGGTEAFF.

The V gene is TRBV29-1, the J gene TRBJ1-2; unclear D gene. Germline CDR1 is SQVTM and CDR2 is ANQGSEA. V was clipped by 4 bases and J by 8 bases, with 11 bases between them. This CDR3 has 11 amino acids. The CDR3 DNA is TGCAGCGTTGTTGGTGAAGAAGGCTACACCTTC. Residues: CSVVGEEGYTF.

This clonotype was picked up one time. The CDR3 reads CASSLLKGTNQPQHF. DNA for the CDR3: TGTGCCAGCAGCTTATTAAAGGGGACAAATCAGCCCCAGCATTTT. The genes are TRBV7-6 and TRBJ1-5; a possible D gene is TRBD1 (6 bases). The germline V and J ends were trimmed by 2 bases and 4 bases, with 12 bases remaining between them. CDR1 is SGHVS, CDR2 FNYEAQ, per germline. This CDR3 has 15 residues.

The chain joins TRBV15 to TRBJ1-5, with D possibly matching TRBD1 (6 bases). This CDR3 comprises 13 residues. Germline V gene data show CDR1 as LNHNV and CDR2 as YYDKDF (reference sequence). V shed 0 bases and J shed 6 bases, with 6 bases lying between them. The CDR3 spells CATSREGGQPQHF. CDR3 coding DNA: TGTGCCACCAGCAGAGAAGGGGGTCAGCCCCAGCATTTT.

The rearrangement joins TRBV30 to TRBJ1-1; the D gene is possibly TRBD1 (6 bases). Germline-derived CDR1 and CDR2 are GTSNPN and SVGIG (reference sequence). Trimming removed 0 bases from V and 0 bases from J, with 17 bases in between. The CDR3 length is 17 residues. The CDR3 protein is CAWSVVRAGVMNTEAFF. CDR3 bases: TGTGCCTGGAGTGTTGTGAGAGCAGGGGTGATGAACACTGAAGCTTTCTTT.

The chain recombines TRBV30 with TRBJ1-2; D is ambiguous. The V end was cut by 5 bases, the J end by 8 bases, with 15 bases between. Germline-derived CDR1 and CDR2 are GTSNPN and SVGIG (reference sequence). This CDR3 has 12 residues. CDR3 sequence (DNA): TGTGCCTGGGTCGGAACTTTAGGAGGCTACACCTTC. The encoded protein is CAWVGTLGGYTF.

The chain joins TRBV27 to TRBJ1-5; no firm D call. V was cut by 8 bases and J by 6 bases, with 5 bases left in between. This CDR3 region has 10 residues. CDR1 MNHEY and CDR2 SMNVEV come from the germline V gene (reference sequence). The CDR3 protein is CASGSQPQHF. The CDR3 DNA reads TGTGCCAGCGGTAGTCAGCCCCAGCATTTT.